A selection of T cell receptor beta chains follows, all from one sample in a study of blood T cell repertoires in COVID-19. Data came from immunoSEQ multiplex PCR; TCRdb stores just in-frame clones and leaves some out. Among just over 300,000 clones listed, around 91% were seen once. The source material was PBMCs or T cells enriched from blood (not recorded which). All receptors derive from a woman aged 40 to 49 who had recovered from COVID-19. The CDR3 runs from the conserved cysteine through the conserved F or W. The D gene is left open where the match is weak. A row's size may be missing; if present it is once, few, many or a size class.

CDR3nt: TGTGCCAGCAGCTTCAGGTTTTACGAGCAGTACTTC
CDR3aa: CASSFRFYEQYF
j_gene: TRBJ2-7
v_gene: TRBV7-9
d_gene: NA
abundance: NA

CDR3nt: TGTGCCAGCAGCAGCCGAGATACGCAGTATTTT
CDR3aa: CASSSRDTQYF
j_gene: TRBJ2-3
v_gene: TRBV9
d_gene: NA
abundance: NA

CDR3nt: TGTGCCAGCAGCGTAGACAGGCTTAAAAATCAGCCCCAGCATTTT
CDR3aa: CASSVDRLKNQPQHF
j_gene: TRBJ1-5
v_gene: TRBV9
d_gene: NA
abundance: NA

CDR3nt: TGTGCCAGCAGTGAACCCAGCTCTGGAAACACCATATATTTT
CDR3aa: CASSEPSSGNTIYF
j_gene: TRBJ1-3
v_gene: TRBV2
d_gene: NA
abundance: NA

CDR3nt: TGCGCCAGCAGCCCGCGGGCTATGGGGAACACTGAAGCTTTCTTT
CDR3aa: CASSPRAMGNTEAFF
j_gene: TRBJ1-1
v_gene: TRBV5-1
d_gene: NA
abundance: once

CDR3nt: TGCGCCAGCAGCTTGGGGGTTGCGGGGAGAGACAATGAGCAGTTCTTC
CDR3aa: CASSLGVAGRDNEQFF
j_gene: TRBJ2-1
v_gene: TRBV5-1
d_gene: NA
abundance: NA

CDR3nt: TGTGCCAGCAGTCATAGCGGACTAGCGGGAGGGCTAACCTACAATGAGCAGTTCTTC
CDR3aa: CASSHSGLAGGLTYNEQFF
j_gene: TRBJ2-1
v_gene: TRBV13
d_gene: TRBD2
abundance: few

CDR3nt: TGTGCCAGTAGTATAGCAACAGGCGGAAGGCGGGAGCAGTACTTC
CDR3aa: CASSIATGGRREQYF
j_gene: TRBJ2-7
v_gene: TRBV19
d_gene: NA
abundance: NA

CDR3nt: TGCAGCGCCGAGTTAGAGACCCAGTACTTC
CDR3aa: CSAELETQYF
j_gene: TRBJ2-5
v_gene: TRBV29-1
d_gene: NA
abundance: NA

CDR3nt: TGCAGCGTTGGACAGGGGAGCACAGATACGCAGTATTTT
CDR3aa: CSVGQGSTDTQYF
j_gene: TRBJ2-3
v_gene: TRBV29-1
d_gene: TRBD1
abundance: NA

CDR3nt: TGTGCCAGCAGCCGTAAGCGGGAGGGGGGCACAGATACGCAGTATTTT
CDR3aa: CASSRKREGGTDTQYF
j_gene: TRBJ2-3
v_gene: TRBV7-3
d_gene: TRBD2
abundance: NA

CDR3nt: TGCGCCAGCAGCTTGTTGGGGACTAGCTCTGGAAACACCATATATTTT
CDR3aa: CASSLLGTSSGNTIYF
j_gene: TRBJ1-3
v_gene: TRBV5-1
d_gene: NA
abundance: NA

CDR3nt: TGTGCCAGCTCACCACTCGGGGGGGCAGGGGATGAAGCTTTCTTT
CDR3aa: CASSPLGGAGDEAFF
j_gene: TRBJ1-1
v_gene: TRBV18
d_gene: NA
abundance: once

CDR3nt: TGTGCCAGCAGCTTAACTAACAGGGAAACAGATACGCAGTATTTT
CDR3aa: CASSLTNRETDTQYF
j_gene: TRBJ2-3
v_gene: TRBV7-3
d_gene: NA
abundance: NA

CDR3nt: TGTGCCAGCAGTGAATTTTCCAGGGACACTGAAGCTTTCTTT
CDR3aa: CASSEFSRDTEAFF
j_gene: TRBJ1-1
v_gene: TRBV6-1
d_gene: NA
abundance: few